This T cell receptor (beta chain) is from a study of T cells in Graves' hyperthyroidism and ophthalmopathy. There are a few counts of this clonotype. RNA transcripts provided the source from which TCR beta CDR3 regions were amplified. First-round RT-PCR with HTBI primers amplified the TCR CDR3 region. TCRdb re-analysed the multiplex PCR reads in MiXCR, keeping a single row per CDR3 protein. The data hold a few hundred thousand distinct CDR3 sequences, with 16% observed a single time. There are 16 residues in the CDR3. V was clipped by 3 bases and J by 7 bases, with 18 bases between them. From germline, CDR1 is SEHNR and CDR2 FQNEAQ (reference sequence). Inclusion characteristics of ophthalmopathy patients comprised a Clinical Activity Score of at least 3, a NOSPECS grade of at least 4, and duration under 3 months.

This sequence joins TRBV7-9 and TRBJ1-4; the D gene is possibly TRBD1 (6 bases). Sequences were obtained from blood. This sequence originates from a middle-aged woman with Graves' ophthalmopathy. The CDR3 nucleotides are TGTGCCAGCAGCTTTACAGGGAGCAACGGGGGTGAAAAACTGTTTTTT. It yields the protein CASSFTGSNGGEKLFF.